This TCR beta chain came from a study of metastatic and nonmetastatic thyroid tumors. Whole-study context: Across peripheral blood and tumor or nodule tissue samples taken from malignant and benign thyroid patients, the repertoires were compared with one another.

Trimming stripped 3 bases from V and 7 bases from J, with 7 bases between. The germline V gene encodes CDR1 SNHLY and CDR2 FYNNEI. The CDR3 is made up of 12 amino acids. The study's findings and limits: Malignant thyroid tumors reportedly had TCR beta diversity that was significantly higher than in benign nodules, in blood and tumor.

Nobody among the patients had been given any treatment before thyroid surgery. Using MiXCR, TCRdb re-called clones from the PCR reads. Of about 5,000 clones in the sample, 25% to 35% were seen once. This clone is medium-sized. Its specificity is not known. The receptor was derived from a female donor with papillary thyroid cancer or a benign thyroid nodule (not recorded which). Some clones in this sample may be carry-over from other donors' samples. Sequencing was carried out using adjacent normal tissue. The chain has TRBV2 and TRBJ1-5; D is possibly TRBD1 (5 bases). This chain's CDR3 is CASSDRAQPQHF. CDR3 DNA sequence: TGTGCCAGCAGTGACAGGGCCCAGCCCCAGCATTTT.